Shown below are 15 T cell receptor beta chains from a single sample sequenced in a study of T-cell memory formation after mild COVID-19. MiXCR, applied by TCRdb to the 5' RACE reads, yields one record per CDR3 protein. The table includes around 200,000 distinct CDR3 sequences, 9% to 10% detected once. The sample comprised PBMCs or a T cell subset sorted from them (not recorded which). The receptor source for this set is a man aged 18 to 30 who had mild COVID-19 (a few samples of this study predate the infection). Cell type and time point are not known.

This clonotype showed up just a few times. This chain joins TRBV4-2 and TRBJ1-6, with D possibly being TRBD1 (6 bases). Per germline, CDR1 LGHNA and CDR2 YNFKEQ. The CDR3 has 17 residues. The ends were cut back, 0 bases at V and 7 bases at J, with 16 bases in the middle. The CDR3 region has the DNA TGTGCCAGCAGCCAAGACGGGGCCAGGGGCAAAAATTCACCCCTCCACTTT. Amino acid sequence: CASSQDGARGKNSPLHF.

The table lists this clonotype with a few counts. CDR3 DNA: TGTGCCAGCAGCTTAGCCCCCCCGACCGGGGAGCTGTTTTTT. It is translated as CASSLAPPTGELFF. The rearrangement uses TRBV7-8 and TRBJ2-2; D uncertain. Germline V gene data show CDR1 as SGHVS and CDR2 as FQNEAQ. The CDR3 loop spans 14 amino acids. Between the trimmed V and J ends, which lost 0 bases and 5 bases, there was a span of 7 bases.

The V gene is TRBV27, the J gene TRBJ1-2; perhaps TRBD1 as D (5 bases). Germline V gene lookup returns CDR1 MNHEY and CDR2 SMNVEV (reference sequence). The length of the CDR3 is 13 residues. Trimming removed 2 bases at V and 10 bases at J, with 14 bases between. The CDR3 nucleotides are TGTGCCAGCAGTTTAGGGACGAGGTCCCCCTACACCTTC. Translated, it gives CASSLGTRSPYTF.

This sequence joins TRBV2 and TRBJ2-4, with D maybe TRBD2 (5 bases). The V gene lost 6 bases and the J gene lost 0 bases, with 9 bases spanning the gap. Germline V gene lookup returns CDR1 SNHLY and CDR2 FYNNEI. The CDR3 is 14 amino acids. For the CDR3, the DNA is TGTGCCAGCAGGACGGGAATAGCCAAAAACATTCAGTACTTC. This codes for CASRTGIAKNIQYF.

A word on this clonotype: A much larger clone sits a single nucleotide away, making a read error possible. V usage is TRBV7-3 and J usage is TRBJ2-1; D may be TRBD2 (5 bases). The V end was cut by 5 bases, the J end by 12 bases, with 23 bases between. The CDR3 is 15 residues long. Germline CDR1 SGHTA, CDR2 FQGTGA. DNA for the CDR3: TGTGCCAGCAGCCCACGGGGTACGGGGTGGTCTCTGCAGTTCTTC. Residues: CASSPRGTGWSLQFF.

This sequence joins TRBV15 and TRBJ2-6; 8 bases match TRBD1. The CDR3 is 14 amino acids. Germline loops: CDR1 LNHNV, CDR2 YYDKDF (reference sequence). Trimming at V came to 4 bases and at J to 7 bases, leaving 3 bases not matched to a gene. Here the CDR3 DNA reads TGTGCCACCAGCAACAGGGGGAGTGCCAACGTCCTGACTTTC. This encodes CATSNRGSANVLTF.

This clonotype was picked up a small number of times. The genes are TRBV6-1 and TRBJ2-1; TRBD2 might be the D (6 bases). V was cut by 6 bases and J by 1 base, with 13 bases left in between. The germline gives CDR1 MNHNS, CDR2 SASEGT. This CDR3 comprises 15 residues. For the CDR3, the DNA is TGTGCCAGCAGCTTGACCGGGACTTCCTACAATGAGCAGTTCTTC. This sequence encodes CASSLTGTSYNEQFF.

J is TRBJ1-2 and V is TRBV6-1, with TRBD1 identical over 10 bases. This CDR3 contains 14 residues. The V segment lost 7 bases and the J segment 3 bases; nucleotides outside the gene matches: 5. In germline, CDR1 is MNHNS, CDR2 SASEGT. CDR3 residues: CASISGTGDYGYTF. CDR3 bases: TGTGCCAGCATTTCCGGGACAGGGGACTATGGCTACACCTTC.

This clonotype occurred a few times. J is TRBJ2-3 and V is TRBV10-3; D is ambiguous. Trimming cost V 9 bases and J 4 bases, with 14 bases left between them. The CDR3 has 13 residues. Per germline, CDR1 ENHRY and CDR2 SYGVKD. CDR3 in amino acids: CAIREDVSDTQYF. The CDR3 nucleotides read TGTGCCATTAGAGAGGATGTTTCAGATACGCAGTATTTT.

This chain links TRBV25-1 with TRBJ2-7, with D possibly being TRBD1 (5 bases). The CDR3 consists of 13 residues. V was pared by 1 base and J by 3 bases, with 7 bases between. CDR1 and CDR2 (germline): MGHDK, SYGVNS. The CDR3 bases are TGTGCCAGCAGTGAATCGACAGACTACGAGCAGTACTTC. This sequence encodes CASSESTDYEQYF.

This rearrangement joins TRBV20-1 to TRBJ1-6, with 7 nucleotides matching TRBD1. V shed 3 bases and J 9 bases; nucleotides not matched to a gene: 8. Germline V gene data show CDR1 as DFQATT and CDR2 as SNEGSKA (reference sequence). The CDR3 is 14 residues long. The chain's CDR3 is CSARPPGQISPLHF. The CDR3 coding sequence is TGCAGTGCTAGGCCCCCGGGACAGATTTCACCCCTCCACTTT.

The chain has TRBV14 and TRBJ2-3, with 12 positions matching TRBD2. V gave up 2 bases and J gave up 6 bases; unmatched junction bases: 0. This CDR3 spans 14 amino acids. Germline CDR1 is SGHDN and CDR2 is FVKESK. The CDR3 DNA reads as TGTGCCAGCAGCCAAACTAGCGGGAGGGATACGCAGTATTTT. Translating it yields CASSQTSGRDTQYF.

The genes are TRBV7-7 and TRBJ2-5, with no clear D. Germline values: CDR1 SSHAT, CDR2 FNYEAQ (reference sequence). V gave up 1 base and J gave up 5 bases, with 14 bases separating them. The CDR3 covers 15 residues. CDR3: CASSLGSMARETQYF. DNA of the CDR3: TGTGCCAGCAGCTTAGGATCGATGGCGCGGGAGACCCAGTACTTC.

A single count supports this clonotype. The chain combines TRBV7-2 with TRBJ1-5, with 11 bases aligning to TRBD1. The CDR3 consists of 17 residues. The germline V gene encodes CDR1 SGHTA and CDR2 FQGNSA. V gave up 4 bases and J gave up 6 bases; unmatched junction bases: 11. CDR3 region: CASSSTGTGGSGQPQHF. CDR3 nucleotides: TGTGCCAGCAGCTCCACCGGGACAGGGGGATCGGGTCAGCCCCAGCATTTT. Full variable domain (outside the CDR3, taken from reference TRBV7-2 and TRBJ1-5): GAGVSQSPSNKVTEKGKDVELRCDPISGHTALYWYRQSLGQGLEFLIYFQGNSAPDKSGLPSDRFSAERTGGSVSTLTIQRTQQEDSAVYLCASSSTGTGGSGQPQHFGDGTRLSIL.

This clonotype was seen a handful of times. The chain employs TRBV6-5 and TRBJ2-6, with D unclear. V lost 6 bases to trimming and J lost 0 bases, with 15 bases between them. CDR1 and CDR2 from the germline V gene are MNHEY and SVGAGI. The CDR3 spans 17 residues. CDR3 coding DNA: TGTGCCAGCAGCAACAGTGCCAAGCACTCTGGGGCCAACGTCCTGACTTTC. The encoded protein is CASSNSAKHSGANVLTF.